This TCR beta chain was identified in a study of blood T cell repertoires in COVID-19. Cohort placement rested on clinical history that participants reported themselves. Under the authors' procedure: Amplification of reference gene primers was used by the study to estimate nucleated cell counts. Profiling relied on immunoSEQ multiplex PCR, and the TCRdb table lists in-frame clones only, not all of them. Clone size and the V and J calls come from that table; the DNA yielded D and trimming. This table holds hundreds of thousands of clones, roughly nine tenths found once. CDR3 length: 15 amino acids. V lost 6 bases, J lost 4 bases, and 6 bases stayed unmatched. Germline values: CDR1 LNHDA, CDR2 SQIVND (reference sequence).

The clonotype originates from a man aged 30 to 45 who had recovered from COVID-19. Sequencing was done on a sample of PBMCs or T cells enriched from blood (not recorded which). The gene calls are TRBV19 and TRBJ2-2, with 9 bases lining up with TRBD1. Here the CDR3 DNA reads TGTGCCAGTAGGAAGGGACAGGGACCCACCGGGGAGCTGTTTTTT. Translated, it gives CASRKGQGPTGELFF. The full variable domain, with the rest looked up from reference TRBV19 and TRBJ2-2, is DGGITQSPKYLFRKEGQNVTLSCEQNLNHDAMYWYRQDPGQGLRLIYYSQIVNDFQKGDIAEGYSVSREKKESFPLTVTSAQKNPTAFYLCASRKGQGPTGELFFGEGSRLTVL.